Shown below are 18 T cell receptor beta chains from a single sample sequenced in a study of shared clonotypes between healthy human individuals. Naivety among CD8 cells was defined by CD45RO negativity and positive CCR7 selection, thereby excluding terminally differentiated effector memory CD45RA+ cells. Assay: immunoSEQ multiplex PCR; the TCRdb copy retains only in-frame clones and omits some. The sample has more than 2 million clones; about 95% are singletons. The sample was naive CD8+ T cells sorted from blood. The receptors derive from a man younger than 35 in good health.

As regards this clone: Within the sample, other DNA sequences also encode this same CDR3. V is TRBV9 and J is TRBJ2-5; D is unresolved. The germline V and J ends were trimmed by 0 bases and 1 base, with 4 bases remaining between them. The CDR3 runs 13 residues. Germline lookup yields CDR1 SGDLS and CDR2 YYNGEE. The CDR3 spells CASSVGVQETQYF. The DNA for the CDR3 is TGTGCCAGCAGCGTAGGGGTCCAAGAGACCCAGTACTTC.

V and J are TRBV13 and TRBJ2-7; 12 bases line up with TRBD2. Germline V CDR1 and CDR2: PRHDT, FYEKMQ (reference sequence). This CDR3 is 17 amino acids long. V was clipped by 4 bases and J by 6 bases; unmatched bases: 13. CDR3 protein: CASSSGLAGIPTSEQYF. The CDR3 DNA reads TGTGCCAGCAGCTCCGGACTAGCGGGAATACCTACCAGCGAGCAGTACTTC. Full variable domain (outside the CDR3, taken from reference TRBV13 and TRBJ2-7): AAGVIQSPRHLIKEKRETATLKCYPIPRHDTVYWYQQGPGQDPQFLISFYEKMQSDKGSIPDRFSAQQFSDYHSELNMSSLELGDSALYFCASSSGLAGIPTSEQYFGPGTRLTVT.

This chain uses TRBV18 with TRBJ1-2; D possibly corresponds to TRBD1 (5 bases). The germline gives CDR1 KGHSH, CDR2 LQKENI. CDR3 length: 14 amino acids. Trimming removed 2 bases at V and 3 bases at J, with 10 bases between. The CDR3 region is CASSPTGGDYGYTF. Written as DNA, the CDR3 is TGTGCCAGCTCACCAACCGGGGGGGACTATGGCTACACCTTC.

This sequence joins TRBV7-9 and TRBJ2-1; 9 nucleotides line up with TRBD2. V lost 7 bases, J lost 2 bases, and 6 bases stayed unmatched. This CDR3 spans 15 amino acids. Germline loops: CDR1 SEHNR, CDR2 FQNEAQ (reference sequence). The CDR3 nucleotides read TGTGCCAGCACCTATCTAGCGGGAACCTACAATGAGCAGTTCTTC. Its translation: CASTYLAGTYNEQFF.

The chain recombines TRBV7-9 with TRBJ2-5; TRBD2 matches at 9 bases. The CDR3 consists of 16 residues. J lost 1 base, V lost 0 bases, and 3 bases had no gene match. Germline loops: CDR1 SEHNR, CDR2 FQNEAQ (reference sequence). The CDR3, as DNA: TGTGCCAGCAGCTTAGCGAGCGGGGGGCCCCAAGAGACCCAGTACTTC. This sequence encodes CASSLASGGPQETQYF.

The rearrangement links TRBV2 to TRBJ1-4; D remains unclear. CDR1 and CDR2 from the germline V gene are SNHLY and FYNNEI. This CDR3 is 15 amino acids long. The ends were cut back, 3 bases at V and 0 bases at J, with 8 bases in the middle. This chain's CDR3 is CASSEALATNEKLFF. The CDR3 DNA is TGTGCCAGCAGTGAGGCCCTTGCAACTAATGAAAAACTGTTTTTT.

This sequence joins TRBV4-3 and TRBJ2-7, with D possibly being TRBD2 (5 bases). The CDR3 runs 15 residues. Germline loops: CDR1 LGHNA, CDR2 YSLEER. The V end lost 1 base, the J end lost 1 base, and 11 bases lay between the germline ends. CDR3 nucleotides: TGCGCCAGCAGCCAAGTTTTTGAGGGATCCTACGAGCAGTACTTC. This codes for CASSQVFEGSYEQYF.

The chain joins TRBV7-6 to TRBJ2-2; D gene unclear. The CDR3 covers 14 residues. V lost 5 bases and J lost 6, with 13 bases in between. Germline CDR1 is SGHVS and CDR2 is FNYEAQ. This CDR3 is CASSHPHTAGELFF. CDR3 bases: TGTGCCAGCAGCCACCCCCACACGGCCGGGGAGCTGTTTTTT.

The sample holds one count of this clone. The chain uses TRBV27 and TRBJ2-7, with TRBD2 matching over 9 bases. J gave up 9 bases and V 6 bases, and 6 bases lay outside the gene matches. Germline CDR1 MNHEY, CDR2 SMNVEV (reference sequence). The CDR3 is 12 residues long. Here the CDR3 reads CASSPGLARQYF. In nucleotides, the CDR3 is TGTGCCAGCAGCCCTGGACTAGCGCGGCAGTACTTC.

The rearrangement uses TRBV11-3 and TRBJ2-1; 7 bases match TRBD1. V lost 5 bases, J lost 6 bases, and 4 bases stayed unmatched. In germline, CDR1 is SGHNT, CDR2 YENEEA. The CDR3 totals 13 residues. The CDR3 coding sequence is TGTGCCAGCAGCCCCCGGGACAGCAATGAGCAGTTCTTC. Translated: CASSPRDSNEQFF.

The rearrangement links TRBV7-8 to TRBJ2-3, with 12 positions matching TRBD2. The germline CDR1 and CDR2 sequences are SGHVS and FQNEAQ. There are 17 residues in the CDR3. The J segment lost 4 bases and the V segment lost 2 bases, leaving 7 bases of the junction unmatched. The CDR3 here is CASSLPRLAGDPDTQYF. For the CDR3, the DNA is TGTGCCAGCAGCTTACCCCGACTAGCGGGAGATCCAGATACGCAGTATTTT.

A note on this clone: This sample also contains other DNA sequences that code for the same CDR3. The genes are TRBV10-3 and TRBJ2-1; TRBD2 is a possible D gene (6 bases). CDR1 and CDR2 (germline): ENHRY, SYGVKD. There are 13 residues in the CDR3. V was cut by 0 bases and J by 6 bases, with 6 bases left in between. The CDR3 coding sequence is TGTGCCATCAGTGAGTCGGGGGGCAATGAGCAGTTCTTC. Translation: CAISESGGNEQFF.

The rearrangement joins TRBV11-2 to TRBJ1-3, with TRBD1 as a possible D gene (6 bases). Germline loops: CDR1 SGHAT, CDR2 FQNNGV. The CDR3 sequence is 14 residues long. Between the trimmed V and J ends, which lost 5 bases and 4 bases, there was a span of 12 bases. The CDR3 is CASSRTGSGNTIYF. CDR3 nucleotide sequence: TGTGCCAGCAGCCGTACAGGGTCAGGAAACACCATATATTTT.

The gene calls are TRBV27 and TRBJ2-3; 9 nucleotides match TRBD1. After removal of 8 bases from V and 3 bases from J, the junction contained 9 bases not matched to a gene. CDR3 size: 15 residues. Germline V gene lookup returns CDR1 MNHEY and CDR2 SMNVEV (reference sequence). The CDR3 DNA follows: TGTGCCAGCTCACTAATACAGGGGGCGACAGATACGCAGTATTTT. Residues: CASSLIQGATDTQYF.

V and J are TRBV4-1 and TRBJ1-4, with TRBD1 identical over 7 bases. The V and J ends lost 0 bases and 0 bases, in that order; junction bases with no gene match: 7. Looked up from germline, CDR1 is MGHRA and CDR2 is YSYEKL. This CDR3 contains 18 residues. CDR3 nucleotide sequence: TGCGCCAGCAGCCAAGAGGGTCAGGGGGAGGCAACTAATGAAAAACTGTTTTTT. This sequence encodes CASSQEGQGEATNEKLFF.

The chain links TRBV5-4 to TRBJ1-2; maybe TRBD1 (5 bases). The V gene's germline CDR1 is SGHNT and CDR2 YYREEE (reference sequence). The length of the CDR3 is 12 residues. The V end lost 4 bases, the J end lost 5 bases, and 9 bases lay between the germline ends. The CDR3 region has the DNA TGTGCCAGCAGCCCCCAGGGATATGGCTACACCTTC. Protein product: CASSPQGYGYTF.

The V and J genes are TRBV4-1 and TRBJ2-1; D possibly matches TRBD1 or TRBD2 (5 bases each). This CDR3 contains 19 residues. Germline-derived CDR1 and CDR2 are MGHRA and YSYEKL. V gave up 4 bases and J gave up 0 bases, with 22 bases separating them. As DNA, the CDR3 is TGCGCCAGCAGCCGAATACACAAACTCAGGGAGAGCTCCTACAATGAGCAGTTCTTC. Protein sequence: CASSRIHKLRESSYNEQFF.

This clone was recorded once. This rearrangement joins TRBV15 to TRBJ1-1, with TRBD1 as a possible D gene (5 bases). Deletions cut 1 base from V and 4 bases from J, with 7 bases between. The CDR3 runs to 13 residues. Germline CDR1 and CDR2: LNHNV and YYDKDF (reference sequence). The CDR3 nucleotides read TGTGCCACCAGCAGAGGTCAGGGCACTGAAGCTTTCTTT. It codes for CATSRGQGTEAFF.